Below, 21 T cell receptor beta chains from the same sample are listed, as sequenced in a study of technical replicates of blood from a few donors. Libraries were prepared by immunoSEQ multiplex PCR; TCRdb keeps only in-frame clonotypes and omits some of them. The data show some 85,000 clones, about 96% seen once. The sequencing sample was made of T cells isolated from PBMCs. These receptors all come from a human donor in good health.

The genes are TRBV5-1 and TRBJ2-2; TRBD1 agrees at 8 bases. The CDR3 has 15 residues. The V gene end was trimmed by 2 bases and the J gene end by 6 bases; junction bases not matched to a gene: 6. Germline CDR1 is SGHRS and CDR2 is YFSETQ. CDR3 in amino acids: CASSFRTGSPGELFF. The CDR3, as DNA: TGCGCCAGCAGCTTCCGGACAGGGTCTCCCGGGGAGCTGTTTTTT.

The table lists this clone with a count of one. The chain joins TRBV2 to TRBJ2-7; tentatively, D is TRBD2 (5 bases). In germline, CDR1 is SNHLY, CDR2 FYNNEI. V gave up 9 bases and J gave up 6 bases, with 15 bases separating them. This CDR3 contains 12 residues. The CDR3 nucleotides read TGTGCCAGACACCACGGAGGAGCCGAGCAGTACTTC. It yields the protein CARHHGGAEQYF.

This sequence joins TRBV30 and TRBJ2-2, with no clear D. V lost 4 bases to trimming and J lost 4 bases, with 7 bases between them. The CDR3 contains 12 residues. The V gene's germline CDR1 is GTSNPN and CDR2 SVGIG (reference sequence). The CDR3 coding sequence is TGTGCCTGGATCGCAGTCACCGGGGAGCTGTTTTTT. As protein: CAWIAVTGELFF.

The chain links TRBV2 to TRBJ2-5; 9 positions agree with TRBD1. The germline gives CDR1 SNHLY, CDR2 FYNNEI. V shed 4 bases and J 5 bases; nucleotides not matched to a gene: 5. CDR3 length: 14 amino acids. This CDR3 reads CASSGDRGWETQYF. CDR3 sequence (DNA): TGTGCCAGCAGTGGAGACAGGGGGTGGGAGACCCAGTACTTC.

The chain recombines TRBV6-1 with TRBJ1-1; TRBD1 might be the D (5 bases). Trimming took off 5 bases at V and 4 bases at J, with 14 bases between the two ends. The CDR3 has 14 residues. Germline assignment: CDR1 MNHNS and CDR2 SASEGT. This chain's CDR3 is CASSSRVQATEAFF. The CDR3 nucleotides are TGTGCCAGCAGTAGTCGTGTACAGGCCACTGAAGCTTTCTTT.

This rearrangement joins TRBV9 to TRBJ1-1; D is perhaps TRBD1 (6 bases). The CDR3 contains 14 residues. V was pared by 4 bases and J by 1 base, with 11 bases between. Germline V gene sequence: CDR1 SGDLS, CDR2 YYNGEE. CDR3 DNA sequence: TGTGCCAGCAGCCCCTGGACAGCGAACACTGAAGCTTTCTTT. It is translated as CASSPWTANTEAFF.

The chain recombines TRBV19 with TRBJ2-1; no clear D gene. Germline assignment: CDR1 LNHDA and CDR2 SQIVND (reference sequence). The CDR3 extends over 14 amino acids. The V gene lost 7 bases and the J gene lost 3 bases, with 13 bases spanning the gap. Written as DNA, the CDR3 is TGTGCCAGTACCTCGGGTCCGTACTACAATGAGCAGTTCTTC. It is translated as CASTSGPYYNEQFF. The full variable domain, its missing parts supplied by reference TRBV19 and TRBJ2-1, is DGGITQSPKYLFRKEGQNVTLSCEQNLNHDAMYWYRQDPGQGLRLIYYSQIVNDFQKGDIAEGYSVSREKKESFPLTVTSAQKNPTAFYLCASTSGPYYNEQFFGPGTRLTVL.

The V and J genes are TRBV4-1 and TRBJ2-1; tentative D call: TRBD1 (5 bases). Between the trimmed V and J ends, which lost 4 bases and 3 bases, there was a span of 10 bases. The CDR3 spans 14 residues. Germline V CDR1 and CDR2: MGHRA, YSYEKL. The CDR3 DNA sequence: TGCGCCAGCAGCCCCCGAGACAGCTACAATGAGCAGTTCTTC. This encodes CASSPRDSYNEQFF.

The J gene is TRBJ2-7, the V gene TRBV19; 9 bases map to TRBD2. The ends lost 10 bases at V and 3 bases at J; junction bases unmatched: 13. The CDR3 is 15 amino acids. Per the germline V gene, CDR1 is LNHDA and CDR2 is SQIVND (reference sequence). The CDR3 region has the DNA TGTGCCACTTCACTGAGTGAGACTAGCGGCTACGAGCAGTACTTC. Residues: CATSLSETSGYEQYF.

A single count supports this clone. The chain employs TRBV6-5 and TRBJ2-5, with TRBD2 as a possible D gene (6 bases). Trimming took off 6 bases at V and 5 bases at J, with 19 bases between the two ends. There are 15 residues in the CDR3. CDR1 is MNHEY, CDR2 SVGAGI, per germline. DNA of the CDR3: TGTGCCAGCAGAAACGGCCAATGGGAGGTCGAGACCCAGTACTTC. It translates to CASRNGQWEVETQYF.

The V gene is TRBV6-6, the J gene TRBJ1-1; D is unclear. The V gene lost 4 bases and the J gene lost 4 bases, with 19 bases spanning the gap. The CDR3 sequence is 16 residues long. Germline V lookup: CDR1 MNHNY, CDR2 SVGAGI (reference sequence). CDR3 residues: CASSSYNVARSTEAFF. The CDR3 DNA follows: TGTGCCAGCAGTTCTTATAACGTCGCGCGAAGCACTGAAGCTTTCTTT.

This chain connects TRBV30 to TRBJ1-2; 11 nucleotides align to TRBD1. V was clipped by 5 bases and J by 1 base; unmatched bases: 3. The CDR3 contains 14 residues. Germline loops: CDR1 GTSNPN, CDR2 SVGIG (reference sequence). CDR3 bases: TGTGCCTGGGGGACAGGGGGTAGTAACTATGGCTACACCTTC. Amino acid sequence: CAWGTGGSNYGYTF.

The gene calls are TRBV9 and TRBJ2-3; maybe TRBD2 (6 bases). This CDR3 region has 14 residues. The germline V gene has CDR1 SGDLS and CDR2 YYNGEE. V lost 3 bases and J 3 bases, leaving 11 bases between the germline ends. Here the CDR3 reads CASSEGLATDTQYF. Written as DNA, the CDR3 is TGTGCCAGCAGCGAGGGGCTAGCGACAGATACGCAGTATTTT.

The chain uses TRBV7-2 and TRBJ1-5; D not resolved. The germline V and J ends were trimmed by 1 base and 0 bases, with 10 bases remaining between them. The CDR3 is made up of 16 amino acids. Germline lookup yields CDR1 SGHTA and CDR2 FQGNSA. The CDR3 here is CASSLGHLSSNQPQHF. The CDR3 DNA is TGTGCCAGCAGCTTAGGACACCTATCTAGCAATCAGCCCCAGCATTTT.

The V call is TRBV7-9, the J call TRBJ1-3, with D possibly TRBD1 on 5 matching bases. CDR1 and CDR2 from the germline V gene are SEHNR and FQNEAQ (reference sequence). Trimming stripped 2 bases from V and 3 bases from J, with 8 bases between. The length of the CDR3 is 14 residues. The CDR3 loop reads CASSLSQGGNTIYF. The DNA of the CDR3 is TGTGCCAGCAGCTTAAGTCAGGGTGGAAACACCATATATTTT.

The chain recombines TRBV19 with TRBJ2-5; the match to TRBD1 covers 8 bases. V trimming: 6 bases; J trimming: 5 bases; junction bases outside the gene matches: 14. Germline V gene lookup returns CDR1 LNHDA and CDR2 SQIVND (reference sequence). This CDR3 is 16 amino acids long. The CDR3 DNA reads as TGTGCCAGTAGCATAACCGGGACAGGCCGGAGGGAGACCCAGTACTTC. Translating gives CASSITGTGRRETQYF.

The rearrangement uses TRBV7-9 and TRBJ2-5; 8 bases line up with TRBD1. This CDR3 spans 12 amino acids. CDR1 and CDR2 from the germline V gene are SEHNR and FQNEAQ (reference sequence). The V gene end was trimmed by 7 bases and the J gene end by 5 bases; junction bases not matched to a gene: 3. The CDR3 DNA follows: TGTGCCAGCACAGGGGGCGCGGAGACCCAGTACTTC. Residues: CASTGGAETQYF.

A single count supports this clone. The CDR3 sequence is CASSPIGQGKGYEQYF. In DNA form, the CDR3 reads TGTGCCAGCAGCCCAATAGGACAGGGGAAAGGCTACGAGCAGTACTTC. The chain carries TRBV7-9 and TRBJ2-7, with TRBD1 matching 9 bases. The CDR3 spans 16 residues. Trimming cost V 5 bases and J 3 bases; bases outside gene matches: 11. Germline loops: CDR1 SEHNR, CDR2 FQNEAQ (reference sequence).

The rearrangement joins TRBV4-3 to TRBJ2-7, with 7 bases fitting TRBD1. The CDR3 has 15 residues. V gave up 2 bases and J gave up 2 bases; unmatched junction bases: 6. Per the germline V gene, CDR1 is LGHNA and CDR2 is YSLEER. The CDR3 protein is CASSQLTGPTYEQYF. For the CDR3, the DNA is TGCGCCAGCAGCCAATTGACAGGGCCTACCTACGAGCAGTACTTC.

The chain has TRBV11-2 and TRBJ2-5, with 12 bases lining up with TRBD2. The trim removed 3 bases at V and 2 bases at J, leaving 4 bases unmatched. The CDR3 covers 16 residues. The germline CDR1 and CDR2 sequences are SGHAT and FQNNGV. The CDR3 sequence is CASSFLGTSGQETQYF. CDR3 nucleotide sequence: TGTGCCAGCAGCTTCCTAGGGACTAGCGGGCAAGAGACCCAGTACTTC.

Here the CDR3 DNA reads TGTGCCTGGAGTGTTGGAGAGAACACTGAAGCTTTCTTT. Protein: CAWSVGENTEAFF. This chain joins TRBV30 and TRBJ1-1; no reliable D call. The CDR3 covers 13 residues. V lost 0 bases and J lost 1, with 6 bases in between. Germline lookup yields CDR1 GTSNPN and CDR2 SVGIG (reference sequence).